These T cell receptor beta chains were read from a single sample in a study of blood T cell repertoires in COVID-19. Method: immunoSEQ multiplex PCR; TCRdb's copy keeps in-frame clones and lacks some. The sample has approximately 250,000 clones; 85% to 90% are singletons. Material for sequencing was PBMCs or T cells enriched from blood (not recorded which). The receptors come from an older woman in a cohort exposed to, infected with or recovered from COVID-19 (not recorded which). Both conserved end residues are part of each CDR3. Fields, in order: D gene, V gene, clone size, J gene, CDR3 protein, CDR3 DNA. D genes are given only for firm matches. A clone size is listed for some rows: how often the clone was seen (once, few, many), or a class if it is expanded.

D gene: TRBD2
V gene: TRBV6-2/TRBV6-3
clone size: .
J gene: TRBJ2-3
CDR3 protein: CASSYSGRRDTQYF
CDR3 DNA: TGTGCCAGCAGTTACTCCGGGAGGCGAGATACGCAGTATTTT

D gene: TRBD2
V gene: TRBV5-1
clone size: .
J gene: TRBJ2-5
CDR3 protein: CASSALGRAEETQYF
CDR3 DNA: TGCGCCAGCAGCGCGCTCGGGAGGGCCGAAGAGACCCAGTACTTC

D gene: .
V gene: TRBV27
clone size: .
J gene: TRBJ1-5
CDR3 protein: CASPIFGGSQHF
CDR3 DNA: TGTGCCAGCCCGATCTTCGGGGGGTCCCAGCATTTT

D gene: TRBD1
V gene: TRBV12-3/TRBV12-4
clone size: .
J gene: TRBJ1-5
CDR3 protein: CASSGTTGQPQHF
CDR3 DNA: TGTGCCAGCAGTGGAACGACAGGGCAGCCCCAGCATTTT

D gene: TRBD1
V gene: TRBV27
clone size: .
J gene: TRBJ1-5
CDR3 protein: CASSIDRGGQPQHF
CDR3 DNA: TGTGCCAGCAGTATAGACAGGGGAGGTCAGCCCCAGCATTTT

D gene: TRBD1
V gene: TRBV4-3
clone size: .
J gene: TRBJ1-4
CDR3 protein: CASSHELPGGGVAANEKLFF
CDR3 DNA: TGCGCCAGCAGCCACGAATTGCCAGGGGGTGGGGTCGCGGCTAATGAAAAACTGTTTTTT

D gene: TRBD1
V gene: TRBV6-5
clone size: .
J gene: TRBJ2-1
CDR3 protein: CASSPGQGLYNEQFF
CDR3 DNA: TGTGCCAGCAGTCCTGGACAGGGACTCTACAATGAGCAGTTCTTC

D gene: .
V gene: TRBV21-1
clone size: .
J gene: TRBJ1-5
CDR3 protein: CASSLGAEGAYCQPQHF
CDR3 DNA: TGTGCCAGCAGCCTCGGGGCGGAGGGGGCGTACTGCCAGCCCCAGCATTTT

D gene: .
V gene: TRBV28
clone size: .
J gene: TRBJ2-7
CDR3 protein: CASSAVGLGQGVVRGPYEQYF
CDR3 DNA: TGTGCCAGCAGTGCCGTGGGCCTGGGGCAGGGAGTAGTCAGGGGTCCCTACGAGCAGTACTTC

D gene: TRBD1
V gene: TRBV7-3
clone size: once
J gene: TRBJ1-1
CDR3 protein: CASSLSRTGNTEAFF
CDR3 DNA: TGTGCCAGCAGCTTATCCCGGACAGGGAACACTGAAGCTTTCTTT

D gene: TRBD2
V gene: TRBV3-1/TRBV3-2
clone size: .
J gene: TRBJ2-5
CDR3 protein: CASSLTSGSQETQYF
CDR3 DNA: TGTGCCAGCAGCCTGACTAGCGGGAGCCAAGAGACCCAGTACTTC

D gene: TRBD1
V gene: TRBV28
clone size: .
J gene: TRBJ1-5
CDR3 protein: CASQTGGGGNQPQHF
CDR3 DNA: TGTGCCAGCCAGACAGGGGGCGGTGGCAATCAGCCCCAGCATTTT

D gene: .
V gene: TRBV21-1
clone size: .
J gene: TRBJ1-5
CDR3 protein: CASRAPFGQGGSNQPQHF
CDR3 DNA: TGTGCCAGCAGGGCCCCCTTTGGACAGGGGGGTTCCAATCAGCCCCAGCATTTT

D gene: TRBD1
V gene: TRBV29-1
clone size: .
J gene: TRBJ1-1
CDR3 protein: CSVETGRNTEAFF
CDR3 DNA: TGCAGCGTTGAGACAGGGCGGAACACTGAAGCTTTCTTT

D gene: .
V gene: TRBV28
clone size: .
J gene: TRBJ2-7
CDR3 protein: CASTGATYEQYF
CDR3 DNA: TGTGCCAGCACCGGTGCCACCTACGAGCAGTACTTC

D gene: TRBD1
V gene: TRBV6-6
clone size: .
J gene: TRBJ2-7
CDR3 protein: CASIQAQGARFYEQYF
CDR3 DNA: TGTGCCAGCATACAGGCACAGGGGGCGAGGTTCTACGAGCAGTACTTC

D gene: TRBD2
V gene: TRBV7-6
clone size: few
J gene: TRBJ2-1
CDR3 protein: CASSHLAGEAPHEQFF
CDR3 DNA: TGTGCCAGCAGCCATCTAGCGGGAGAGGCCCCCCATGAGCAGTTCTTC

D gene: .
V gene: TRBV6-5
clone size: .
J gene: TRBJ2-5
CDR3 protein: CATGLAAQETQYF
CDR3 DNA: TGTGCCACCGGGCTAGCAGCCCAAGAGACCCAGTACTTC

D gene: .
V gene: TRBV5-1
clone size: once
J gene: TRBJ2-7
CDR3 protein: CASSWGHSDEQYF
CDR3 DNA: TGCGCCAGCAGCTGGGGACACTCCGACGAGCAGTACTTC

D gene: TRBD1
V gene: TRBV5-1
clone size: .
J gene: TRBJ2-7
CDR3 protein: CASSSPGQGGEQYF
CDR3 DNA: TGCGCCAGCAGCTCCCCGGGACAGGGAGGCGAGCAGTACTTC

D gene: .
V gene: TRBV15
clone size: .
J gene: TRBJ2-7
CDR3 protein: CATSRGDRGLAGTYEQYF
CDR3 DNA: TGTGCCACCAGCAGAGGAGACAGGGGGCTAGCGGGGACCTACGAGCAGTACTTC

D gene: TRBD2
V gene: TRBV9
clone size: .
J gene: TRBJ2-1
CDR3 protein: CASSLVSGRAVDEQFF
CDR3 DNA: TGTGCCAGCAGCCTTGTGAGCGGGAGGGCCGTCGATGAGCAGTTCTTC

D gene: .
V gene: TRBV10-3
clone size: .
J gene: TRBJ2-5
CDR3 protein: CAIRPGTGQETQYF
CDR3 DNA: TGTGCCATCAGGCCCGGGACTGGCCAAGAGACCCAGTACTTC

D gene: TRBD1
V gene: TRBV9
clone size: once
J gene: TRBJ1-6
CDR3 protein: CASNPGTGSSPLHF
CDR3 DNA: TGTGCCAGCAACCCCGGGACAGGGTCCTCACCCCTCCACTTT

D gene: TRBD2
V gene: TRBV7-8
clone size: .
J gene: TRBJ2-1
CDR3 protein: CASSRGLAGDVEQFF
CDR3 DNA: TGTGCCAGCAGCCGTGGACTAGCGGGAGATGTTGAGCAGTTCTTC

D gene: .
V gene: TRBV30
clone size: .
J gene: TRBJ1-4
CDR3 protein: CAWSARFNEKLFF
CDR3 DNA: TGTGCCTGGAGTGCCAGATTTAATGAAAAACTGTTTTTT

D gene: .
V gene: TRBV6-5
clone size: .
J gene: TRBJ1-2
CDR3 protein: CASSPFWGANYGYTF
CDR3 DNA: TGTGCCAGCAGCCCCTTCTGGGGAGCTAACTATGGCTACACCTTC

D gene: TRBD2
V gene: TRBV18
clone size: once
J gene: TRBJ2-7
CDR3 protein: CASSRGGLAGNEQYF
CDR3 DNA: TGTGCCAGCTCTCGCGGGGGTCTAGCGGGAAACGAGCAGTACTTC

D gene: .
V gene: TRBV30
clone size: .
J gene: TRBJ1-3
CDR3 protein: CAWTVGGTGNTIYF
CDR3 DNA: TGTGCCTGGACGGTGGGGGGGACTGGAAACACCATATATTTT

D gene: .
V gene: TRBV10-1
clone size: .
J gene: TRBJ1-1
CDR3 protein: CASREQSYTEAFF
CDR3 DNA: TGCGCCAGCAGAGAACAGAGCTACACTGAAGCTTTCTTT

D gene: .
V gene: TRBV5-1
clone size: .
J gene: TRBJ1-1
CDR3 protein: CASSSPGDRGTEAFF
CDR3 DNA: TGCGCCAGCAGCTCACCAGGGGATCGGGGCACTGAAGCTTTCTTT

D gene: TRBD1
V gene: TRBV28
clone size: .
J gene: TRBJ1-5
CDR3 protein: CASSSDRTGQPQHF
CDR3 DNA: TGTGCCAGCAGTTCGGACAGGACGGGACAGCCCCAGCATTTT

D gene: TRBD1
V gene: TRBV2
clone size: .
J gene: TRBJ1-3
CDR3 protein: CASRVQGARGNTIYF
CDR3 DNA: TGTGCCAGCAGAGTACAGGGGGCTAGGGGAAACACCATATATTTT

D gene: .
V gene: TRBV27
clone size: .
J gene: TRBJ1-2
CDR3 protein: CASSLNPGDGYGYTF
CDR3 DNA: TGTGCCAGCAGTCTTAATCCAGGGGACGGCTATGGCTACACCTTC

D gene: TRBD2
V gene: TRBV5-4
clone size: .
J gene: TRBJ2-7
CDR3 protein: CASSPLAGGYHEQYF
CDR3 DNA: TGTGCCAGCAGCCCACTAGCGGGAGGTTACCACGAGCAGTACTTC

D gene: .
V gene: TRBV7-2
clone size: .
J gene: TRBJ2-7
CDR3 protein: CASASTGTSYEQYF
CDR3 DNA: TGTGCCAGCGCTTCCACCGGTACCTCCTACGAGCAGTACTTC

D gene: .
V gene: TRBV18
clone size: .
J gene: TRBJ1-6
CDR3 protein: CASSPVRALGFDNSPLHF
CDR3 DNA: TGTGCCAGCTCACCAGTCAGGGCCTTAGGATTCGATAATTCACCCCTCCACTTT

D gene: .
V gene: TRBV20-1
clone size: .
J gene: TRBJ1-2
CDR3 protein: CSASLTASNYGYTF
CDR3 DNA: TGCAGTGCTAGTTTGACAGCTTCCAACTATGGCTACACCTTC

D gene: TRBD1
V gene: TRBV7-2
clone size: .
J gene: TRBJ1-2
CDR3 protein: CASSLLGQGASYTF
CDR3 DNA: TGTGCCAGCAGCTTATTAGGGCAGGGGGCGAGCTACACCTTC

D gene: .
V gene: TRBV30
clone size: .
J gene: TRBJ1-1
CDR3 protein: CAWRDRAEAFF
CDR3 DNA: TGTGCCTGGAGGGACAGAGCTGAAGCTTTCTTT

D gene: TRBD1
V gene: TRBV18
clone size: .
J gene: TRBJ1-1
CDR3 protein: CASSPGTGEMNTEAFF
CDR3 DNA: TGTGCCAGCTCACCGGGGACAGGTGAGATGAACACTGAAGCTTTCTTT

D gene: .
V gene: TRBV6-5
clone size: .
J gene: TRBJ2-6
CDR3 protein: CASRDSGANVLTF
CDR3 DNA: TGTGCCAGCCGGGACTCTGGGGCCAACGTCCTGACTTTC

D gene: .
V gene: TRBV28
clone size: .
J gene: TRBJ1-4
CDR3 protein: CASRGVQGGEKLFF
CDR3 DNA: TGTGCCAGCAGGGGGGTCCAGGGAGGGGAAAAACTGTTTTTT

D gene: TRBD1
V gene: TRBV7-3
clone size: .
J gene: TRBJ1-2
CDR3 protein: CASSRTGGDGYTF
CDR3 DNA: TGTGCCAGCAGCAGGACAGGGGGAGATGGCTACACCTTC

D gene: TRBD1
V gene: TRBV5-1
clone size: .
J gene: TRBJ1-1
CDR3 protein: CASSSQGAGEAFF
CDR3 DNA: TGCGCCAGCAGCTCGCAGGGGGCTGGGGAAGCTTTCTTT

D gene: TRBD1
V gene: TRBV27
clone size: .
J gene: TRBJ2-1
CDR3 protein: CATTGAVTMREFF
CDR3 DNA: TGTGCAACCACAGGGGCTGTTACAATGAGGGAGTTCTTC

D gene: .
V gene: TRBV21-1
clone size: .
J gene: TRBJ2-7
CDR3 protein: CASSNLRRRTGGGWTGETYEQYF
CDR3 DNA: TGTGCCAGCAGCAACCTGCGTCGGCGGACGGGGGGGGGCTGGACAGGGGAGACCTACGAGCAGTACTTC

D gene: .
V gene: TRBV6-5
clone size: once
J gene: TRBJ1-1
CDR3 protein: CASSYSRDTEAFF
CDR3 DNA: TGTGCCAGCAGTTACTCCCGGGATACTGAAGCTTTCTTT

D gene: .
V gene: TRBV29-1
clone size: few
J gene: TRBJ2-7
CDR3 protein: CSAKEGNGHEQYF
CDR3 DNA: TGCAGCGCCAAGGAGGGGAATGGCCACGAGCAGTACTTC

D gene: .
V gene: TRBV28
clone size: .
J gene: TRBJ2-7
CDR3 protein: CASRQGAYEQYF
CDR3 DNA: TGTGCCAGCAGACAGGGAGCCTACGAGCAGTACTTC

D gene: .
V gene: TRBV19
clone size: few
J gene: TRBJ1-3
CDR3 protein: CASSIADTSGNTIYF
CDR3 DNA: TGTGCCAGTAGTATAGCGGACACAAGTGGAAACACCATATATTTT

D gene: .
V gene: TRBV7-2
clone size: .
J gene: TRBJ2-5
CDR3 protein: CASSLALPGVETQYF
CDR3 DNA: TGTGCCAGCAGCTTAGCGCTTCCCGGGGTAGAGACCCAGTACTTC

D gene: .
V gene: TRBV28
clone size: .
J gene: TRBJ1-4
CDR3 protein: CASSFGQANEKLFF
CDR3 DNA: TGTGCCAGCAGTTTTGGGCAGGCTAATGAAAAACTGTTTTTT

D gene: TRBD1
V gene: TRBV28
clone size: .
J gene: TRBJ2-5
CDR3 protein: CASSLYPRQGETQYF
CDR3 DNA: TGTGCCAGCAGTTTATACCCCCGACAGGGCGAGACCCAGTACTTC